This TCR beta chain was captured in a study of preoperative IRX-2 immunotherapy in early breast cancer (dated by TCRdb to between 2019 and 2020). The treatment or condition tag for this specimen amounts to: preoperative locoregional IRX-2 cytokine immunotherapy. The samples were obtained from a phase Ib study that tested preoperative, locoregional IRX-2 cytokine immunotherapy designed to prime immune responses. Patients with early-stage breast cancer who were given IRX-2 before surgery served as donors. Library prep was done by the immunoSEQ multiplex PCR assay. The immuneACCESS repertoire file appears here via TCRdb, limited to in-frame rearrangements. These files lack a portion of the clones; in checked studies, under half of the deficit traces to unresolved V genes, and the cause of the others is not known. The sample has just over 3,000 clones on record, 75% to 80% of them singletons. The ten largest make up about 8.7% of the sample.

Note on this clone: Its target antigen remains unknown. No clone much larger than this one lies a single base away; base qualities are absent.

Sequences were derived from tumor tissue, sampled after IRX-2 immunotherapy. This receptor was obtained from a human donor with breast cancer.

The CDR3 is CASSLNGAAKNIQYF. The sequenced DNA: TGTGCCAGCAGTTTGAACGGGGCGGCCAAAAACATTCAGTACTTC. This chain is built from TRBV28 and TRBJ2-4; the D region is possibly TRBD1 or TRBD2, each matching across 5 bases. The germline V gene provides CDR1 MDHEN and CDR2 SYDVKM. Spanning cysteine to phenylalanine, the CDR3 consists of 15 amino acids. Solely the CDR3 DNA is kept, with 45 bases framed from the first base. V loses 3 bases of germline sequence and J loses 1 base, and the interval between the two ends is 10 bases.